The TCR beta chain described here comes from a study of blood T cell repertoires in COVID-19. Overall study: T cells, B-cell-depleted T cells, or PBMCs supplied cDNA or gDNA.

Some clones are missing from TCRdb's copy, which holds only in-frame ones; the method was immunoSEQ multiplex PCR. The sample carries 150,000 or so clones, roughly 89% recorded once. The table lists this clone with a count of one. Seattle-derived patients entered the study during active infection and were followed longitudinally. This TCR came from a man in his 60s with COVID-19, enrolled during active disease. Sequences were obtained from peripheral blood.

This CDR3 reads CAWRALFDWTDYGYTF. For the CDR3, the DNA is TGTGCCTGGAGGGCGCTTTTCGATTGGACAGACTATGGCTACACCTTC. The V and J genes are TRBV30 and TRBJ1-2, with D possibly being TRBD1 (6 bases). The CDR3 runs to 16 residues. V shed 3 bases and J shed 3 bases, with 20 bases lying between them. Germline V gene data show CDR1 as GTSNPN and CDR2 as SVGIG (reference sequence).